A single sample is the source of the 21 T cell receptor beta chains below, sequenced in a study of T cell responses to AZD1222 COVID-19 vaccine. Sequencing was performed with immunoSEQ multiplex PCR; in TCRdb, only in-frame clones are kept and a portion is missing. The sample lists 150,000 to 180,000 clones; 70% to 90% were seen once. Specimen: peripheral blood, collected on day 0 of MenACWY control vaccination. These receptors were obtained from an adult in good health.

This chain uses TRBV21-1 with TRBJ2-7; the table's TRBD2 call for D was not verified on the DNA. TRBV21-1 is listed as a pseudogene. This CDR3 has 15 residues. The CDR3 coding sequence is TGTGCCAGCAGCAAAAGATCGGGGAGAAGCTACGAGCAGTACGTC. Protein product: CASSKRSGRSYEQYV.

V and J are TRBV7-8 and TRBJ2-5; TRBD2 aligns across 15 bases. The CDR3 length is 16 residues. The trim removed 5 bases at V and 2 bases at J, leaving 3 bases unmatched. In germline, CDR1 is SGHVS, CDR2 FQNEAQ. The DNA for the CDR3 is TGTGCCAGCAGCGGAGGACTAGCGGGAGGGCAAGAGACCCAGTACTTC. This encodes CASSGGLAGGQETQYF. Complete variable domain (other parts from reference TRBV7-8 and TRBJ2-5): GAGVSQSPRYKVAKRGQDVALRCDPISGHVSLFWYQQALGQGPEFLTYFQNEAQLDKSGLPSDRFFAERPEGSVSTLKIQRTQQEDSAVYLCASSGGLAGGQETQYFGPGTRLLVL.

The rearrangement joins TRBV18 to TRBJ1-5, with 7 bases identical to TRBD1. This CDR3 has 15 residues. CDR1 and CDR2 (germline): KGHSH, LQKENI. V dropped 8 bases and J dropped 0; count of bases not matched to a gene: 7. The DNA for the CDR3 is TGTGCCAGCACCGACAGGGCGGATAGCAATCAGCCCCAGCATTTT. It yields the protein CASTDRADSNQPQHF. The full variable domain, in which reference TRBV18 and TRBJ1-5 provide the parts outside the CDR3, is NAGVMQNPRHLVRRRGQEARLRCSPMKGHSHVYWYRQLPEEGLKFMVYLQKENIIDESGMPKERFSAEFPKEGPSILRIQQVVRGDSAAYFCASTDRADSNQPQHFGDGTRLSIL.

The CDR3 loop is CASSYSWRELGETQYF. As DNA, the CDR3 is TGTGCCAGCAGTTATTCGTGGCGGGAGTTAGGTGAGACCCAGTACTTC. The chain employs TRBV6-2 or TRBV6-3 and TRBJ2-5; 7 bases match TRBD2. V shed 3 bases and J 5 bases; nucleotides not matched to a gene: 12. The CDR3 has 16 amino acids. Germline loops: CDR1 MNHEY, CDR2 SVGEGT.

CDR3 in amino acids: CASSLPTGPRGFQETQYF. The DNA for the CDR3 is TGTGCCAGCAGCCTACCGACAGGTCCAAGGGGTTTCCAAGAGACCCAGTACTTC. V gene TRBV7-2 combines with J gene TRBJ2-5, with a possible D match to TRBD1 (6 bases). The CDR3 contains 18 residues. Germline loops: CDR1 SGHTA, CDR2 FQGNSA. Between the trimmed V and J ends, which lost 5 bases and 1 base, there was a span of 23 bases.

This chain uses TRBV15 with TRBJ1-5; 7 nucleotides agree with TRBD1. The CDR3 runs to 15 residues. The J segment lost 9 bases and the V segment lost 0 bases, leaving 8 bases of the junction unmatched. Germline CDR1 LNHNV, CDR2 YYDKDF (reference sequence). The CDR3 protein is CATSRDPGGGRPQHF. CDR3 bases: TGTGCCACCAGCAGAGATCCAGGGGGTGGACGGCCCCAGCATTTT. The whole variable domain, remainder taken from reference TRBV15 and TRBJ1-5, is DAMVIQNPRYQVTQFGKPVTLSCSQTLNHNVMYWYQQKSSQAPKLLFHYYDKDFNNEADTPDNFQSRRPNTSFCFLDIRSPGLGDTAMYLCATSRDPGGGRPQHFGDGTRLSIL.

J is TRBJ1-1 and V is TRBV7-7; no firm D call. Germline loops: CDR1 SSHAT, CDR2 FNYEAQ (reference sequence). V shed 5 bases and J shed 6 bases, with 13 bases lying between them. This CDR3 is 13 amino acids long. The CDR3 DNA sequence: TGTGCCAGCAGCCAGCATTTAGGCGCTGAAGCTTTCTTT. This sequence encodes CASSQHLGAEAFF.

The gene calls are TRBV6-6 and TRBJ1-2; D perhaps matches TRBD1 (5 bases). V was trimmed by 2 bases and J by 4 bases, leaving 14 bases between them. This CDR3 is 15 amino acids long. Germline CDR1 MNHNY, CDR2 SVGAGI (reference sequence). CDR3 nucleotide sequence: TGTGCCAGCAGTTACGGGACCGAGCGATCCTATGGCTACACCTTC. It is translated as CASSYGTERSYGYTF.

J is TRBJ1-5 and V is TRBV3-1 (or the pseudogene TRBV3-2); 7 bases match TRBD1. The CDR3 is 18 amino acids. Germline trimming cut 0 bases from V and 0 bases from J; bases unmatched to any gene: 8. Per the germline V gene, CDR1 is LGHDT and CDR2 is YNNKEL (reference sequence). The CDR3 nucleotides read TGTGCCAGCAGCCAAGATTTTGACAGGGATTATAGCAATCAGCCCCAGCATTTT. Translating gives CASSQDFDRDYSNQPQHF.

The rearrangement uses TRBV6-6 and TRBJ2-7; D is possibly TRBD2 (5 bases). The V end was cut by 4 bases, the J end by 1 base, with 14 bases between. CDR1 and CDR2 from the germline V gene are MNHNY and SVGAGI (reference sequence). The CDR3 totals 15 residues. Here the CDR3 DNA reads TGTGCCAGCAGTTCTCCAACTCTAGCTTCCTACGAGCAGTACTTC. Protein product: CASSSPTLASYEQYF.

The chain recombines TRBV28 with TRBJ1-1, with D possibly being TRBD1 (5 bases). This CDR3 comprises 14 residues. Trimming shortened V by 5 bases and J by 6 bases, and 16 bases separated the two germline ends. Germline V CDR1 and CDR2: MDHEN, SYDVKM. CDR3 residues: CASSPGGEGAEAFF. CDR3 DNA sequence: TGTGCCAGCAGTCCTGGGGGGGAAGGGGCTGAAGCTTTCTTT.

This clone has just one count. This chain joins TRBV11-3 and TRBJ1-1; D call uncertain. The CDR3 has 16 residues. Per the germline V gene, CDR1 is SGHNT and CDR2 is YENEEA. V was shortened by 5 bases and J by 3 bases, with 19 bases between the two germline ends. CDR3 sequence (DNA): TGTGCCAGCAGCCTGCTGGGTCCTCCCCTGGACACTGAAGCTTTCTTT. Translation: CASSLLGPPLDTEAFF.

This clone was detected only once. The chain links TRBV6-6 to TRBJ1-1; 8 bases map to TRBD1. With 5 bases clipped from V and 1 base from J, the junction kept 6 bases outside the gene matches. There are 15 residues in the CDR3. Per germline, CDR1 MNHNY and CDR2 SVGAGI (reference sequence). The CDR3 nucleotides are TGTGCCAGCAGTATCAGGGGGCCCGGGAACACTGAAGCTTTCTTT. Protein: CASSIRGPGNTEAFF.

The chain recombines TRBV24-1 with TRBJ1-5; D gene ambiguous. Between the trimmed V and J ends, which lost 4 bases and 8 bases, there was a span of 8 bases. This CDR3 spans 12 amino acids. The germline V gene has CDR1 KGHDR and CDR2 SFDVKD. In nucleotides, the CDR3 is TGTGCCACCAGTGACGACACGAAGCCCCAGCATTTT. It encodes CATSDDTKPQHF.

J is TRBJ2-7 and V is TRBV27; 8 bases map to TRBD2. J was trimmed by 3 bases and V by 5 bases; bases with no gene match: 6. The CDR3 has 14 residues. The germline V gene has CDR1 MNHEY and CDR2 SMNVEV (reference sequence). The CDR3 region has the DNA TGTGCCAGCAGTCCCCGGACTAGCCGCTACGAGCAGTACTTC. It yields the protein CASSPRTSRYEQYF.

DNA of the CDR3: TGTGCCAGCAGCTTAGAGGGACAGGGCATATATGGCTACACCTTC. Translating it yields CASSLEGQGIYGYTF. V usage is TRBV7-9 and J usage is TRBJ1-2, with TRBD1 matching 9 bases. CDR1 and CDR2 from the germline V gene are SEHNR and FQNEAQ (reference sequence). J gave up 5 bases and V 1 base, and 5 bases lay outside the gene matches. The CDR3 is made up of 15 amino acids.

The V call is TRBV9, the J call TRBJ2-1, with TRBD1 matching 9 bases. Trimming at V came to 4 bases and at J to 9 bases, leaving 17 bases not matched to a gene. CDR3 length: 17 amino acids. Germline values: CDR1 SGDLS, CDR2 YYNGEE. DNA for the CDR3: TGTGCCAGCAGCACCCGGGACAGGGTCAATAAGTTCGGTGAGCAGTTCTTC. This codes for CASSTRDRVNKFGEQFF.

The chain links TRBV19 to TRBJ2-7; no definite D call. Trimming left V 5 bases short and J 0 bases short, with 8 bases between. The CDR3 is made up of 13 amino acids. CDR1 LNHDA and CDR2 SQIVND come from the germline V gene (reference sequence). Written as DNA, the CDR3 is TGTGCCAGTAGTCCTCCGAGCTCCTACGAGCAGTACTTC. This codes for CASSPPSSYEQYF.

The J gene is TRBJ2-7, the V gene TRBV5-4; TRBD2 might be the D (5 bases). Germline-derived CDR1 and CDR2 are SGHNT and YYREEE (reference sequence). CDR3 length: 13 amino acids. V lost 2 bases, J lost 6 bases, and 12 bases lay in between. Written as DNA, the CDR3 is TGTGCCAGCAGCTTCGAGGGTAATGGCGAGCAGTACTTC. It translates to CASSFEGNGEQYF.

This chain joins TRBV30 and TRBJ1-5, with a weak D call TRBD1 (6 bases). Per the germline V gene, CDR1 is GTSNPN and CDR2 is SVGIG (reference sequence). Deletions cut 2 bases from V and 1 base from J, with 15 bases between. This CDR3 comprises 16 residues. DNA for the CDR3: TGTGCCTGGAGTTCCTCAGGGGCGGGCAGCAATCAGCCCCAGCATTTT. Translation: CAWSSSGAGSNQPQHF.

This clone was seen more than once but under ten times. The genes are TRBV5-8 and TRBJ1-5, with unresolved D. Germline CDR1 SGHTS, CDR2 YDEGEE. This CDR3 contains 15 residues. Trimming left V 1 base short and J 5 bases short, with 13 bases between. In DNA form, the CDR3 reads TGTGCCAGCAGCTTGTCCGCGGGGATTTATCAGCCCCAGCATTTT. Translation: CASSLSAGIYQPQHF.